What follows describes a single T cell receptor (beta chain). Its specificity is not known. TCRdb processed the reads anew with MiXCR; each CDR3 protein has one entry. The repertoire holds 700,000 to 900,000 distinct CDR3 sequences, with 25% to 30% as singletons. This record comes from a study of T cell repertoires in cytomegalovirus infection. V was cut by 5 bases and J by 8 bases, with 18 bases left in between. Germline CDR1 and CDR2: SEHNR and FQNEAQ (reference sequence). The CDR3 loop spans 14 amino acids. The origin of this receptor is a human donor in good health (CMV status not recorded). Some clones in this sample may be carry-over from other donors' samples. The J gene is TRBJ1-2, the V gene TRBV7-9, with TRBD1 as a possible D gene (6 bases). The sequencing used cultured CD8+ T cells from PBMCs, collected from culture after CMV antigen stimulation. The CDR3 protein is CASSPLGGSNGYTF. CDR3 in DNA: TGTGCCAGCAGCCCCCTAGGGGGATCGAACGGCTACACCTTC.